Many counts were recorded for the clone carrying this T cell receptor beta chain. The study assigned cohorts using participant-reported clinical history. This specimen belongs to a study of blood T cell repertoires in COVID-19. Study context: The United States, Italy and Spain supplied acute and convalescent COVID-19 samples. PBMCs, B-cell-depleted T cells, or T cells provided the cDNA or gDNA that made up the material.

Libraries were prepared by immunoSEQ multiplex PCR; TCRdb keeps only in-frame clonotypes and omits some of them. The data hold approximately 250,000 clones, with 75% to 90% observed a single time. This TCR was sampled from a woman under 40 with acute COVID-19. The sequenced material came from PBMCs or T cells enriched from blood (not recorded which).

The CDR3: CASSDTSRATDTQYF. The CDR3 DNA reads TGTGCCAGCAGTGACACTAGCAGGGCAACAGATACGCAGTATTTT. V and J are TRBV6-4 and TRBJ2-3; D may be TRBD2 (6 bases). This CDR3 is 15 amino acids long. Between the trimmed V and J ends, which lost 2 bases and 3 bases, there was a span of 12 bases. Germline values: CDR1 MRHNA, CDR2 SNTAGT.